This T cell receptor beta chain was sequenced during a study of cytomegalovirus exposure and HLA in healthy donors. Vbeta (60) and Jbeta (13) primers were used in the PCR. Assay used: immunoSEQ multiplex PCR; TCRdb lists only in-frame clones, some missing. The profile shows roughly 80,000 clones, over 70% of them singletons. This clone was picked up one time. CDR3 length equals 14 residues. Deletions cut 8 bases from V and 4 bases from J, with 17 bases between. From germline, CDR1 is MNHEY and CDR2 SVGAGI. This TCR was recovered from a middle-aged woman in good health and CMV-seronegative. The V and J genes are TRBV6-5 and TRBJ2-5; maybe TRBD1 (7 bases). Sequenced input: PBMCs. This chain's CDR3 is CASGGSQGGETQYF. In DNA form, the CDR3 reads TGTGCCAGCGGGGGAAGCCAGGGGGGAGAGACCCAGTACTTC.